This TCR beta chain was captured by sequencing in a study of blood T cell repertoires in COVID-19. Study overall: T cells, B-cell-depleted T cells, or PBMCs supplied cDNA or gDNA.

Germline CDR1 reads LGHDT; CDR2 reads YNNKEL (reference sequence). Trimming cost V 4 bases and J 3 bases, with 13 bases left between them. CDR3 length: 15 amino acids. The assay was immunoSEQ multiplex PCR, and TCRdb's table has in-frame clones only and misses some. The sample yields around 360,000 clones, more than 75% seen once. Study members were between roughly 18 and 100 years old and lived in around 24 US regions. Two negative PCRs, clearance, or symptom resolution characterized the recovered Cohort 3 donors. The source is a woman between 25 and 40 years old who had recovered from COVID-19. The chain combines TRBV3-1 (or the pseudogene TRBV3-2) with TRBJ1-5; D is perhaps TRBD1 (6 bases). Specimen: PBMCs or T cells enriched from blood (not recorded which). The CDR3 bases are TGTGCCAGCAGCCTTGGGACACCACACAATCAGCCCCAGCATTTT. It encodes CASSLGTPHNQPQHF.